A single sample is the source of the 9 T cell receptor beta chains below, sequenced in a study of CD8 T cells in Susac syndrome. A quantity of about 0.5 to 1 ug RNA underwent reverse transcription using random hexamers. TCRdb re-called the immunoSEQ multiplex PCR reads through MiXCR, storing one row per CDR3 protein. Of around 130,000 distinct CDR3 sequences listed, approximately 94% were seen once; the top ten hold approximately 0.12%. The sample comprised CD4+ T cells from PBMCs. These receptors were collected from a human donor with multiple sclerosis.

V and J are TRBV7-8 and TRBJ2-7; no clear D gene. The germline gives CDR1 SGHVS, CDR2 FQNEAQ. V was pared by 3 bases and J by 2 bases, with 11 bases between. This CDR3 spans 14 amino acids. For the CDR3, the DNA is TGTGCCAGCAGCTTTGAGACAAATACCTACGAGCAGTACTTC. Translating gives CASSFETNTYEQYF.

This chain joins TRBV19 and TRBJ1-4; weak D call: TRBD1 (5 bases). V dropped 8 bases and J dropped 2 bases, with 12 bases sitting between them. Germline CDR1 and CDR2: LNHDA and SQIVND (reference sequence). The CDR3 consists of 14 residues. This CDR3 reads CASRYGGTNEKLFF. CDR3 nucleotide sequence: TGTGCCAGTCGATACGGGGGGACTAATGAAAAACTGTTTTTT.

The chain employs TRBV29-1 and TRBJ1-1, with D possibly being TRBD1 (5 bases). The CDR3 sequence is 14 residues long. Trimming removed 3 bases from V and 1 base from J, with 12 bases in between. Per the germline V gene, CDR1 is SQVTM and CDR2 is ANQGSEA. The CDR3 DNA reads as TGCAGCGTTGATCCGCAGGGAAAGAACACTGAAGCTTTCTTT. Its translation: CSVDPQGKNTEAFF.

The chain links TRBV7-9 to TRBJ1-1; no clear D. The germline V and J ends were trimmed by 8 bases and 3 bases, with 10 bases remaining between them. Germline V lookup: CDR1 SEHNR, CDR2 FQNEAQ (reference sequence). CDR3 size: 12 residues. The CDR3 DNA reads as TGTGCCAGCTCCGGGCCGGACACTGAAGCTTTCTTT. This gives the protein CASSGPDTEAFF.

This chain connects TRBV30 to TRBJ2-2, with D perhaps TRBD1 (6 bases). The CDR3 spans 15 residues. Between the trimmed V and J ends, which lost 5 bases and 5 bases, there was a span of 18 bases. Germline assignment: CDR1 GTSNPN and CDR2 SVGIG (reference sequence). CDR3 residues: CAWGHRTGRTGELFF. In nucleotides, the CDR3 is TGTGCCTGGGGCCACAGAACAGGGAGAACCGGGGAGCTGTTTTTT. Together with reference TRBV30 and TRBJ2-2, the CDR3 gives the full variable domain: SQTIHQWPATLVQPVGSPLSLECTVEGTSNPNLYWYRQAAGRGLQLLFYSVGIGQISSEVPQNLSASRPQDRQFILSSKKLLLSDSGFYLCAWGHRTGRTGELFFGEGSRLTVL.

V and J are TRBV5-4 and TRBJ1-1; D gene unclear. V lost 5 bases and J lost 4, with 9 bases in between. Germline values: CDR1 SGHNT, CDR2 YYREEE (reference sequence). The CDR3 is made up of 12 amino acids. The CDR3 DNA reads TGTGCCAGCAGTCTGATGCCCACTGAAGCTTTCTTT. Translating gives CASSLMPTEAFF. The full variable domain, completed using reference TRBV5-4 and TRBJ1-1, is ETGVTQSPTHLIKTRGQQVTLRCSSQSGHNTVSWYQQALGQGPQFIFQYYREEENGRGNFPPRFSGLQFPNYSSELNVNALELDDSALYLCASSLMPTEAFFGQGTRLTVV.

The chain combines TRBV29-1 with TRBJ1-1, with D tentatively TRBD1 (5 bases). V lost 6 bases and J lost 7, with 18 bases in between. This CDR3 contains 13 residues. From germline, CDR1 is SQVTM and CDR2 ANQGSEA. The CDR3 nucleotides read TGCAGCGTCGCTCCGGGACCCGAGGTTGAAGCTTTCTTT. Its protein is CSVAPGPEVEAFF.

CDR3 bases: TGTGCCACCGCACCTGGGGCGGGAGGTCTCCCCGGGGAGCAGTTCTTC. Amino acids: CATAPGAGGLPGEQFF. J is TRBJ2-1 and V is TRBV12-3 or TRBV12-4; 8 bases match TRBD2. CDR3 length: 16 residues. Trimming took 10 bases from V and 10 from J; bases not matched to a gene: 21.

The chain recombines TRBV12-3 or TRBV12-4 with TRBJ1-2; D ambiguous. The CDR3 extends over 12 amino acids. The V gene lost 4 bases and the J gene lost 4 bases, with 7 bases spanning the gap. Written as DNA, the CDR3 is TGTGCCAGCAGTTCACAATTCTATGGCTACACCTTC. It encodes CASSSQFYGYTF.